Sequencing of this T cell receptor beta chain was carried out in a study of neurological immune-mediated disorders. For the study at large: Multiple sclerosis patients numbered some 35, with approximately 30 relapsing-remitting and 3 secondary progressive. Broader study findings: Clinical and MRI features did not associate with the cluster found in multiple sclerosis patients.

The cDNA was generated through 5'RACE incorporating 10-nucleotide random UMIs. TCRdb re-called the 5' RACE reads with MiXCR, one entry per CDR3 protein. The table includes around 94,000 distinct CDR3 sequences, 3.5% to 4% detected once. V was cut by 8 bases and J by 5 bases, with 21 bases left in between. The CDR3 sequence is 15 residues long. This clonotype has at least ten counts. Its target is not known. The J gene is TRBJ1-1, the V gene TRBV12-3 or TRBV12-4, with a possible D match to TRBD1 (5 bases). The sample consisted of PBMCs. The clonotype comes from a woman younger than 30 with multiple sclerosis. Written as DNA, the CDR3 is TGTGCCAGCTCGGGACTTATGGGGATGGGGACTGAAGCTTTCTTT. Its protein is CASSGLMGMGTEAFF.